The rows below give T cell receptor beta chains drawn from one sample of a study of shared clonotypes between healthy human individuals. Profiling relied on immunoSEQ multiplex PCR, and the TCRdb table lists in-frame clones only, not all of them. The sample shows 2 million to 2.5 million clones, 85% to 95% of them seen only once. Sequencing was performed on naive CD4+ T cells from PBMCs. Receptors originate from a man younger than 30 in good health. Some clones in this sample may be carry-over from other donors' samples. The CDR3 runs from the conserved cysteine through the conserved F or W. D genes are given only for firm matches. Only some rows state a clone size, as once, few, many or a class for expanded clones.

D gene,clone size,V gene,J gene,CDR3 protein,CDR3 DNA
TRBD1,-,TRBV7-9,TRBJ1-1,CASEPWDRGYSVNTEAFF,TGTGCCAGCGAGCCTTGGGACAGGGGGTACTCCGTGAACACTGAAGCTTTCTTT
-,-,TRBV19,TRBJ2-2,CASSIDLGNRGTGELFF,TGTGCCAGTAGTATAGATCTGGGGAATCGAGGCACCGGGGAGCTGTTTTTT
-,-,TRBV30,TRBJ2-5,CAWRTPGEETQYF,TGTGCCTGGAGAACCCCAGGGGAAGAGACCCAGTACTTC
-,-,TRBV7-9,TRBJ1-2,CAGERVYGYTF,TGTGCCGGGGAGCGCGTTTATGGCTACACCTTC
TRBD1,once,TRBV28,TRBJ2-1,CASSRYGTGFYEQFF,TGTGCCAGCAGTCGATACGGGACAGGGTTTTATGAGCAGTTCTTC
-,-,TRBV4-2,TRBJ1-6,CASSQDWMAGARNSPLHF,TGTGCCAGCAGCCAAGATTGGATGGCAGGGGCGCGTAATTCACCCCTCCACTTT
-,-,TRBV5-4,TRBJ2-6,CASSLSVTSSGANVLTF,TGTGCCAGCAGCTTGTCAGTGACCTCCTCTGGGGCCAACGTCCTGACTTTC
TRBD1,-,TRBV5-1,TRBJ2-1,CASSLGTGINEQFF,TGCGCCAGCAGCTTAGGGACAGGGATCAATGAGCAGTTCTTC
-,-,TRBV25-1,TRBJ1-1,CASSEGRYRVNTEAFF,TGTGCCAGCAGTGAAGGTCGGTACAGGGTGAACACTGAAGCTTTCTTT
-,-,TRBV25-1,TRBJ2-3,CASRNLDTQYF,TGTGCCAGCAGGAACCTGGATACGCAGTATTTT
TRBD1,-,TRBV5-4,TRBJ2-2,CASSFGQGTTGELFF,TGTGCCAGCAGTTTCGGACAGGGGACTACCGGGGAGCTGTTTTTT
-,-,TRBV2,TRBJ1-2,CASSPLGGGYTF,TGTGCCAGCAGTCCCCTAGGGGGTGGCTACACCTTC
-,few,TRBV30,TRBJ1-4,CAWSSATNEKLFF,TGTGCCTGGAGTAGTGCAACTAATGAAAAACTGTTTTTT
TRBD2,-,TRBV7-3,TRBJ2-3,CASSRGLASSTDTQYF,TGTGCCAGCAGCAGGGGACTAGCGTCTAGCACAGATACGCAGTATTTT
-,-,TRBV7-8,TRBJ2-1,CASSLETGQYNEQFF,TGTGCCAGCAGCTTAGAGACGGGGCAGTACAATGAGCAGTTCTTC
TRBD1,-,TRBV7-2,TRBJ1-3,CASSLGRQGSGNTIYF,TGTGCCAGCAGCTTAGGGAGACAGGGTTCTGGAAACACCATATATTTT
-,-,TRBV9,TRBJ2-3,CASSVDPTDTQYF,TGTGCCAGCAGCGTCGACCCCACAGATACGCAGTATTTT
-,-,TRBV19,TRBJ1-5,CASSIGTLRNQPQHF,TGTGCCAGTAGTATAGGCACACTTCGCAATCAGCCCCAGCATTTT
-,-,TRBV7-2,TRBJ2-7,CASRRVGGYEQYF,TGTGCCAGCAGGAGAGTGGGGGGTTACGAGCAGTACTTC
-,once,TRBV10-3,TRBJ2-1,CAIGPISYNEQFF,TGTGCCATCGGTCCGATCTCCTACAATGAGCAGTTCTTC
TRBD2,-,TRBV29-1,TRBJ2-7,CSVDLAGDPYEQYF,TGCAGCGTTGACTTAGCGGGAGATCCCTACGAGCAGTACTTC
-,-,TRBV5-6,TRBJ2-5,CASSLRGDQETQYF,TGTGCCAGCAGCTTGAGGGGGGACCAAGAGACCCAGTACTTC
TRBD2,-,TRBV6-6,TRBJ2-7,CASSGLAGSSYEQYF,TGTGCCAGCAGTGGGCTAGCGGGGAGCTCCTACGAGCAGTACTTC
-,-,TRBV7-3,TRBJ2-1,CASSHQVGAGYNEQFF,TGTGCCAGCAGCCACCAGGTGGGAGCGGGCTACAATGAGCAGTTCTTC
-,-,TRBV5-4,TRBJ2-5,CASSLRADPVETQYF,TGTGCCAGCAGCTTGCGGGCGGACCCCGTAGAGACCCAGTACTTC
TRBD1,-,TRBV5-6,TRBJ1-3,CASSPNTGVGNTIYF,TGTGCCAGCAGCCCTAATACAGGGGTTGGAAACACCATATATTTT
-,-,TRBV6-5,TRBJ2-3,CASSYSLALITDTQYF,TGTGCCAGCAGTTACTCTCTTGCTTTGATCACAGATACGCAGTATTTT
-,-,TRBV7-2,TRBJ2-7,CASSLVRGNLGYEQYF,TGTGCCAGCAGCTTAGTCCGAGGCAACCTCGGTTACGAGCAGTACTTC
-,-,TRBV7-2,TRBJ2-7,CASSLARSYEQYF,TGTGCCAGCAGCTTAGCACGGTCCTACGAGCAGTACTTC
-,once,TRBV6-5,TRBJ1-1,CASSPHDGYTEAFF,TGTGCCAGCAGTCCCCACGACGGATACACTGAAGCTTTCTTT
TRBD2,-,TRBV28,TRBJ2-5,CASTPAGQETQYF,TGTGCCAGCACCCCAGCGGGACAAGAGACCCAGTACTTC
TRBD1,-,TRBV28,TRBJ1-4,CASSLGGQEYEKLFF,TGTGCCAGCAGTTTGGGGGGACAGGAGTACGAAAAACTGTTTTTT
-,once,TRBV5-6,TRBJ2-3,CASSVSWDTQYF,TGTGCCAGCAGCGTCAGTTGGGATACGCAGTATTTT
TRBD2,-,TRBV5-8,TRBJ2-3,CASSLGLAGGTDTQYF,TGTGCCAGCAGCTTGGGACTAGCGGGAGGCACAGATACGCAGTATTTT
-,-,TRBV5-1,TRBJ2-7,CASSLGGAALHEQYF,TGCGCCAGCAGCTTGGGTGGGGCCGCCCTCCACGAGCAGTACTTC
-,-,TRBV28,TRBJ1-1,CATWRVGGETEAFF,TGTGCCACCTGGCGCGTAGGGGGTGAGACTGAAGCTTTCTTT
-,-,TRBV6-6,TRBJ1-3,CASSNRTAASGNTIYF,TGTGCCAGCAGTAATCGGACGGCCGCCTCTGGAAACACCATATATTTT
-,-,TRBV4-1,TRBJ2-4,CASSQIMQGMGDIQYF,TGCGCCAGCAGCCAAATTATGCAGGGTATGGGGGACATTCAGTACTTC
TRBD1,-,TRBV28,TRBJ1-2,CASRQDRDYGYTF,TGTGCCAGCAGGCAAGACAGGGATTATGGCTACACCTTC
-,-,TRBV9,TRBJ2-7,CASSVAPQDFYEQYF,TGTGCCAGCAGCGTAGCCCCACAAGATTTCTACGAGCAGTACTTC
TRBD1,few,TRBV25-1,TRBJ1-5,CASSEGQPNQPQHF,TGTGCCAGCAGTGAGGGACAGCCTAATCAGCCCCAGCATTTT
-,-,TRBV11-2,TRBJ1-1,CASSPEALRHTEAFF,TGTGCCAGCAGCCCAGAGGCCCTCCGCCACACTGAAGCTTTCTTT
TRBD1,-,TRBV28,TRBJ1-2,CASSPTGTGGPGNYGYTF,TGTGCCAGCAGTCCTACCGGGACAGGGGGGCCAGGTAACTATGGCTACACCTTC
TRBD1,-,TRBV28,TRBJ1-2,CASSSWQIRAGGSDGYTF,TGTGCCAGCAGTTCGTGGCAGATACGGGCAGGGGGAAGTGATGGCTACACCTTC
-,-,TRBV9,TRBJ2-5,CASSVGTGREETQYF,TGTGCCAGCAGCGTGGGGACGGGAAGGGAAGAGACCCAGTACTTC
-,-,TRBV9,TRBJ2-5,CASSVSPRDQETQYF,TGTGCCAGCAGCGTATCCCCCAGGGACCAAGAGACCCAGTACTTC